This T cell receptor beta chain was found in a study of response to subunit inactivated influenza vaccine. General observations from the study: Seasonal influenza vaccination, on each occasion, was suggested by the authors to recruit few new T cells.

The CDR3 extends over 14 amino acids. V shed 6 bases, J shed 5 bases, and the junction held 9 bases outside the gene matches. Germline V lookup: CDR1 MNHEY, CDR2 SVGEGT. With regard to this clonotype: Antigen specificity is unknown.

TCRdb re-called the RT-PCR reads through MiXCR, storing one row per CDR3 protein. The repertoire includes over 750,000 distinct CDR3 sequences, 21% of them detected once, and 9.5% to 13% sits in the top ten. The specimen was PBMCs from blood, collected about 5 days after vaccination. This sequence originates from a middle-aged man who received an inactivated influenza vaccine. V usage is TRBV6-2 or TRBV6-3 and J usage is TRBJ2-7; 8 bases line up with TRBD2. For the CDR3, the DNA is TGTGCCAGCAGAGCTGCGGGGGGTAGCCACGAGCAGTACTTC. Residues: CASRAAGGSHEQYF.